This T cell receptor (beta chain) emerged from a study of blood T cell repertoires in COVID-19. Across the study: Specimens from acute and convalescent COVID-19 originated in the United States, Italy and Spain.

Original analysis: Amplified reference gene primers provided the basis for estimating nucleated cell counts. Sequenced by immunoSEQ multiplex PCR; TCRdb stores in-frame clones only, minus some. The DNA was the basis for D and trimming; V, J and clone size are from that table. The profile shows 400,000 or so clones, around 90% of them singletons. This CDR3 spans 13 amino acids. Between the trimmed V and J ends, which lost 6 bases and 8 bases, there was a span of 16 bases. Germline V gene data show CDR1 as MNHNS and CDR2 as SASEGT. The study drew participants aged about 18 to 95 years from roughly 25 US areas.

This sequence originates from a woman aged 40 to 50 with acute COVID-19. The specimen was PBMCs or T cells enriched from blood (not recorded which). The V gene is TRBV6-1, the J gene TRBJ1-2, with a weak D call TRBD1 (6 bases). The CDR3 reads CASSNKGGRGYTF. The CDR3 region has the DNA TGTGCCAGCAGCAATAAAGGGGGTAGGGGCTACACCTTC.